These 21 T cell receptor beta chains came from one sample sequenced in a study of shared clonotypes between healthy human individuals. Clones were read by immunoSEQ multiplex PCR, and TCRdb kept only the in-frame ones, dropping some. The table lists 2 million to 2.5 million clones, under 95% of them singletons. Sequenced material: naive CD4+ T cells from PBMCs. Subset reported: CD45RA+ positively selected. The receptor set was obtained from a young man in good health. Some clones in this sample may be carry-over from other donors' samples.

The chain carries TRBV28 and TRBJ2-3, with D perhaps TRBD2 (5 bases). Germline-derived CDR1 and CDR2 are MDHEN and SYDVKM. Between the trimmed V and J ends, which lost 3 bases and 3 bases, there was a span of 22 bases. This CDR3 region has 18 residues. The CDR3: CASSLGLAPAFGTDTQYF. The CDR3 region has the DNA TGTGCCAGCAGTTTGGGCCTAGCTCCTGCCTTTGGGACAGATACGCAGTATTTT.

CDR3 nucleotide sequence: TGTGCCTGGAATTTCCGGGACAGGGGTAGAAGCGGAAACACCATATATTTT. Translating gives CAWNFRDRGRSGNTIYF. This chain connects TRBV30 to TRBJ1-3; 10 nucleotides agree with TRBD1. There are 17 residues in the CDR3. Per the germline V gene, CDR1 is GTSNPN and CDR2 is SVGIG (reference sequence). V lost 4 bases to trimming and J lost 4 bases; unmatched junction nucleotides: 13.

This chain connects TRBV28 to TRBJ1-3, with D possibly TRBD1 on 5 matching bases. The ends were cut back, 5 bases at V and 0 bases at J, with 14 bases in the middle. The CDR3 is made up of 16 amino acids. Germline values: CDR1 MDHEN, CDR2 SYDVKM. CDR3 protein: CASSTPGTDSGNTIYF. CDR3 nucleotide sequence: TGTGCCAGCAGTACCCCAGGGACCGACTCTGGAAACACCATATATTTT.

This chain links TRBV7-3 with TRBJ2-1, with TRBD1 matching over 10 bases. Losses at the gene ends were 8 bases for V and 6 bases for J; bases not matched to a gene: 10. The CDR3 sequence is 15 residues long. Germline CDR1 is SGHTA and CDR2 is FQGTGA. CDR3 nucleotides: TGTGCCAGCTCTAAGGGGACAGGGGCCTTCAATGAGCAGTTCTTC. This encodes CASSKGTGAFNEQFF.

The chain recombines TRBV27 with TRBJ2-3, with TRBD2 matching over 12 bases. V was pared by 5 bases and J by 2 bases, with 8 bases of the junction left unmatched. Per the germline V gene, CDR1 is MNHEY and CDR2 is SMNVEV (reference sequence). This CDR3 comprises 17 residues. The CDR3 DNA is TGTGCCAGCAGTGCCTCGACTAGCGGGAGATCCACAGATACGCAGTATTTT. Protein: CASSASTSGRSTDTQYF.

Regarding this clone: The same CDR3 arises from other DNA sequences in this sample as well. This chain connects TRBV9 to TRBJ2-7, with TRBD2 matching 12 bases. Germline V gives CDR1 SGDLS, CDR2 YYNGEE. V trimming: 4 bases; J trimming: 3 bases; junction bases outside the gene matches: 5. The length of the CDR3 is 15 residues. Written as DNA, the CDR3 is TGTGCCAGCAGCCCGCGGACTAGCGGGAACTACGAGCAGTACTTC. The encoded protein is CASSPRTSGNYEQYF.

The chain recombines TRBV12-5 with TRBJ2-7; a possible D gene is TRBD1 (6 bases). Trimming stripped 1 base from V and 6 bases from J, with 10 bases between. The CDR3 length is 13 residues. CDR1 and CDR2 (germline): LGHNT, FRNRAP. The CDR3 here is CASGLALGAEQYF. The DNA of the CDR3 is TGTGCTAGTGGTTTGGCCTTGGGGGCCGAGCAGTACTTC.

The chain has TRBV6-5 and TRBJ1-4; the D is unclear. CDR3 length equals 14 residues. CDR1 and CDR2 (germline): MNHEY, SVGAGI. Trimming took 6 bases from V and 5 from J, leaving 13 bases between them. The CDR3 DNA follows: TGTGCCAGCAGGGCCCCGGGAGACAATGAAAAACTGTTTTTT. This gives the protein CASRAPGDNEKLFF.

This chain joins TRBV5-5 and TRBJ2-4; a possible D gene is TRBD1 (6 bases). Trimming took off 6 bases at V and 7 bases at J, with 14 bases between the two ends. The CDR3 is 13 amino acids. CDR1 and CDR2 (germline): SGHKS, YYEKEE (reference sequence). In DNA, the CDR3 is TGTGCCAGCATACAGGGTTTGGAGAACATTCAGTACTTC. It yields the protein CASIQGLENIQYF.

The chain links TRBV10-3 to TRBJ2-1, with 7 nucleotides matching TRBD2. In germline, CDR1 is ENHRY, CDR2 SYGVKD. CDR3 size: 15 residues. Trimming at V came to 1 base and at J to 3 bases, leaving 3 bases not matched to a gene. As DNA, the CDR3 is TGTGCCATCAGTGAGTTAACTAGCGTCTACAATGAGCAGTTCTTC. Its translation is CAISELTSVYNEQFF.

The gene calls are TRBV7-3 and TRBJ2-1, with 8 bases that match TRBD1. CDR3 length equals 15 residues. Trimming took 5 bases from V and 8 from J; bases not matched to a gene: 11. The germline V gene has CDR1 SGHTA and CDR2 FQGTGA. Written as DNA, the CDR3 is TGTGCCAGCAGCAACGGACAGGGTGGAATCGATGAGCAGTTCTTC. Amino acid sequence: CASSNGQGGIDEQFF.

Of note for this clone: At the DNA level, this CDR3 is encoded by other sequences in the same sample as well. The rearrangement joins TRBV28 to TRBJ1-5, with D unclear. This CDR3 is built from 12 residues. Germline V gives CDR1 MDHEN, CDR2 SYDVKM. Trimming took off 2 bases at V and 7 bases at J, with 6 bases between the two ends. CDR3 DNA: TGTGCCAGCAGTTTAGTCGGACAGCCCCAGCATTTT. Amino acid sequence: CASSLVGQPQHF.

The CDR3: CASSQGLEYNEQFF. The DNA of the CDR3 is TGTGCCAGCAGCCAGGGACTAGAGTACAATGAGCAGTTCTTC. J is TRBJ2-1 and V is TRBV6-1; the match to TRBD2 covers 8 bases. Germline V lookup: CDR1 MNHNS, CDR2 SASEGT. V lost 6 bases and J lost 4; bases outside the gene matches: 5. The CDR3 extends over 14 amino acids.

V usage is TRBV7-2 and J usage is TRBJ2-2; TRBD2 matches 7 bases. Germline V lookup: CDR1 SGHTA, CDR2 FQGNSA. V lost 0 bases and J lost 4; bases outside the gene matches: 2. CDR3 length equals 15 residues. The CDR3 bases are TGTGCCAGCAGCTTAGCGGGAGGGAGCACCGGGGAGCTGTTTTTT. It is translated as CASSLAGGSTGELFF.

The V gene is TRBV5-4, the J gene TRBJ1-5; no clear D gene. CDR3 length: 17 residues. Germline CDR1 reads SGHNT; CDR2 reads YYREEE (reference sequence). V dropped 3 bases and J dropped 0 bases, with 16 bases sitting between them. The CDR3 nucleotides read TGTGCCAGCAGCTCCCATCCGGCCGAGAATAGCAATCAGCCCCAGCATTTT. Protein sequence: CASSSHPAENSNQPQHF.

The genes are TRBV6-5 and TRBJ2-7; D perhaps matches TRBD2 (6 bases). From germline, CDR1 is MNHEY and CDR2 SVGAGI. The CDR3 is 14 residues long. V shed 11 bases and J shed 5 bases, with 22 bases lying between them. The CDR3 sequence is CAGHPNWRGDEQYF. The CDR3 DNA reads as TGTGCCGGCCATCCCAATTGGCGGGGCGACGAGCAGTACTTC.

The chain employs TRBV4-1 and TRBJ2-1, with D unresolved. Germline CDR1 is MGHRA and CDR2 is YSYEKL. Trimming removed 2 bases at V and 5 bases at J, with 16 bases between. CDR3 size: 16 residues. For the CDR3, the DNA is TGCGCCAGCAGCCAAAGTCCTCGGAATACGGACAATGAGCAGTTCTTC. Translating gives CASSQSPRNTDNEQFF.

The rearrangement joins TRBV9 to TRBJ2-2, with D perhaps matching TRBD2 (5 bases). The germline gives CDR1 SGDLS, CDR2 YYNGEE. V shed 3 bases and J shed 7 bases, with 10 bases lying between them. The CDR3 has 13 residues. The CDR3 region is CASSGGVDGELFF. In DNA form, the CDR3 reads TGTGCCAGCAGCGGGGGAGTGGACGGGGAGCTGTTTTTT.

The chain recombines TRBV2 with TRBJ2-5, with 9 bases aligning to TRBD2. CDR3 length: 12 residues. V shed 6 bases, J shed 7 bases, and the junction held 3 bases outside the gene matches. The germline CDR1 and CDR2 sequences are SNHLY and FYNNEI. The CDR3 sequence is CASRRAGGTQYF. CDR3 sequence (DNA): TGTGCCAGCAGGAGAGCGGGGGGGACCCAGTACTTC.

This chain connects TRBV4-1 to TRBJ1-1; D unclear. The germline V and J ends were trimmed by 4 bases and 4 bases, with 13 bases remaining between them. This CDR3 contains 14 residues. Germline V lookup: CDR1 MGHRA, CDR2 YSYEKL. The CDR3 reads CASSPRWLCTEAFF. In DNA form, the CDR3 reads TGCGCCAGCAGCCCTCGGTGGTTGTGCACTGAAGCTTTCTTT.

The CDR3: CSVGALSWMNTEAFF. CDR3 coding DNA: TGCAGCGTGGGGGCCCTAAGTTGGATGAACACTGAAGCTTTCTTT. The V gene is TRBV29-1, the J gene TRBJ1-1; tentatively, D is TRBD1 (6 bases). CDR3 length: 15 amino acids. Germline CDR1 reads SQVTM; CDR2 reads ANQGSEA. Trimming removed 6 bases from V and 0 bases from J, with 17 bases in between.